This TCR beta chain was identified in a study of liver allograft versus peripheral blood T cells. Turning to the study itself: What was compared were the T cell receptor repertoires in transplanted livers and those in the peripheral blood of recipients. Findings and limits, study-wide: Liver allografts reportedly held T cell receptor repertoires unlike those in peripheral blood.

In regard to this clonotype: What it binds is unknown.

V lost 3 bases to trimming and J lost 0 bases, with 4 bases between them. The CDR3 spans 13 residues. CDR1 is SGDLS and CDR2 is YYNGEE in the germline V gene. A single record per CDR3 protein comes from TCRdb applying MiXCR to the reads. Here the sample spans 3,400 or so distinct CDR3 sequences, 13% to 15% being singletons. The chain employs TRBV9 and TRBJ1-3; D is ambiguous. The TCR originated in a human patient who had a liver transplant. The graft donor may be the source of some T cells. The CDR3 region has the DNA TGTGCCAGCAGCGCAAACTCTGGAAACACCATATATTTT. This sequence encodes CASSANSGNTIYF. The full variable domain, completed using reference TRBV9 and TRBJ1-3, is DSGVTQTPKHLITATGQRVTLRCSPRSGDLSVYWYQQSLDQGLQFLIQYYNGEERAKGNILERFSAQQFPDLHSELNLSSLELGDSALYFCASSANSGNTIYFGEGSWLTVV.